A single sample gave rise to the 8 T cell receptor beta chains below, sequenced in a study of vaccination and CD4 T cells after COVID-19. Treatment denoted: approximately 9-day PBMC culture with coronavirus spike peptide pools or control peptides (ViraFEST assay). The study sequenced cultured CD4+ T cell DNA using the Oncomine TCR Beta short-read assay. One entry per CDR3 protein results from TCRdb running MiXCR on the PCR reads. The data hold about 14,000 distinct CDR3 sequences, with more than 65% observed a single time. Their specific antigens are unknown. The specimen was CD4+ T cells from blood, cultured in vitro, collected after SARS-CoV-2 vaccination. Source of these receptors: a human donor who received a COVID-19 vaccine.

The J gene is TRBJ1-2, the V gene TRBV10-3; 7 positions match TRBD1. CDR1 and CDR2 from the germline V gene are ENHRY and SYGVKD. V lost 11 bases and J lost 5; bases outside the gene matches: 8. This CDR3 contains 12 residues. CDR3 DNA sequence: TGTGCCGCATACGGGACAGATTATGGCTACACCTTC. Protein sequence: CAAYGTDYGYTF.

The chain employs TRBV15 and TRBJ2-7, with D possibly TRBD2 on 5 matching bases. The CDR3 covers 14 residues. Germline CDR1 LNHNV, CDR2 YYDKDF (reference sequence). The V gene lost 0 bases and the J gene lost 4 bases, with 10 bases spanning the gap. In nucleotides, the CDR3 is TGTGCCACCAGCAGAGATCGTAGGAGGTACGAGCAGTACTTC. This translates into CATSRDRRRYEQYF. Full variable domain (outside the CDR3, taken from reference TRBV15 and TRBJ2-7): DAMVIQNPRYQVTQFGKPVTLSCSQTLNHNVMYWYQQKSSQAPKLLFHYYDKDFNNEADTPDNFQSRRPNTSFCFLDIRSPGLGDTAMYLCATSRDRRRYEQYFGPGTRLTVT.

The CDR3 loop reads CSASPGTASSGNTIYF. The CDR3 DNA reads TGCAGTGCTAGCCCCGGGACAGCGAGCTCTGGAAACACCATATATTTT. The V and J genes are TRBV20-1 and TRBJ1-3; 7 nucleotides align to TRBD1. The CDR3 has 16 amino acids. CDR1 is DFQATT and CDR2 is SNEGSKA in the germline V gene (reference sequence). J was trimmed by 0 bases and V by 3 bases; bases with no gene match: 8.

The chain combines TRBV20-1 with TRBJ1-2, with TRBD1 matching over 8 bases. The junction had 7 bases not matched to a gene; V was cut back by 0 bases and J by 4 bases. CDR1 and CDR2 from the germline V gene are DFQATT and SNEGSKA (reference sequence). The CDR3 is made up of 15 amino acids. Here the CDR3 DNA reads TGCAGTGCTAGAGATCAAGGACAGGGCAGCTATGGCTACACCTTC. Translated, it gives CSARDQGQGSYGYTF.

This CDR3 is CSAREPGDRGYTF. In DNA, the CDR3 is TGCAGTGCTAGAGAACCGGGTGATCGTGGCTACACCTTC. The chain employs TRBV20-1 and TRBJ1-2; D is ambiguous. CDR1 and CDR2 from the germline V gene are DFQATT and SNEGSKA (reference sequence). V was trimmed by 0 bases and J by 7 bases, leaving 12 bases between them. The CDR3 has 13 amino acids.

J is TRBJ1-5 and V is TRBV12-3 or TRBV12-4; D gene ambiguous. The CDR3 totals 14 residues. V shed 2 bases and J shed 5 bases, with 10 bases lying between them. The CDR3 loop is CASSLTARYQPQHF. DNA for the CDR3: TGTGCCAGCAGTTTAACGGCTCGGTATCAGCCCCAGCATTTT.

CDR3 region: CASSVSQETQYF. CDR3 nucleotides: TGTGCCAGCAGCGTAAGTCAAGAGACCCAGTACTTC. This chain connects TRBV7-9 to TRBJ2-5; D remains unclear. Between the trimmed V and J ends, which lost 5 bases and 2 bases, there was a span of 6 bases. Germline assignment: CDR1 SEHNR and CDR2 FQNEAQ (reference sequence). There are 12 residues in the CDR3.

V is TRBV10-3 and J is TRBJ2-1; TRBD2 matches 9 bases. Germline CDR1 and CDR2: ENHRY and SYGVKD. This CDR3 has 18 amino acids. With 0 bases clipped from V and 0 bases from J, the junction kept 6 bases outside the gene matches. As DNA, the CDR3 is TGTGCCATCAGTGAGTCCCAGCGGGGGGCGAGCTCCTACAATGAGCAGTTCTTC. Protein: CAISESQRGASSYNEQFF.